This record looks at one T cell receptor beta chain sequence and its context. This sample stems from a study of blood T cell dynamics during melanoma immunotherapy. At the level of the study: Standard first-line treatment here was pembrolizumab or nivolumab plus ipilimumab in metastatic melanoma.

Each bulk PBMC sample had around 380 ng DNA loaded. Libraries were prepared by immunoSEQ multiplex PCR; TCRdb keeps only in-frame clonotypes and omits some of them. The sample has tens of thousands of clones, about nine tenths seen once. Stated time point: pre-treatment baseline. Response was assessed by RECIST 1.1 at 12 weeks, except two rapid progressors. Germline assignment: CDR1 SNHLY and CDR2 FYNNEI. The CDR3 sequence is 14 residues long. The trim removed 5 bases at V and 2 bases at J, leaving 6 bases unmatched. This receptor was obtained from a human donor with melanoma. The sample was blood, taken from a patient treated with checkpoint blockade. This rearrangement joins TRBV2 to TRBJ2-7; 7 nucleotides agree with TRBD1. The CDR3 coding sequence is TGTGCCAGCAGTATTAGACAGGGCCCCTACGAGCAGTACTTC. Translated: CASSIRQGPYEQYF.